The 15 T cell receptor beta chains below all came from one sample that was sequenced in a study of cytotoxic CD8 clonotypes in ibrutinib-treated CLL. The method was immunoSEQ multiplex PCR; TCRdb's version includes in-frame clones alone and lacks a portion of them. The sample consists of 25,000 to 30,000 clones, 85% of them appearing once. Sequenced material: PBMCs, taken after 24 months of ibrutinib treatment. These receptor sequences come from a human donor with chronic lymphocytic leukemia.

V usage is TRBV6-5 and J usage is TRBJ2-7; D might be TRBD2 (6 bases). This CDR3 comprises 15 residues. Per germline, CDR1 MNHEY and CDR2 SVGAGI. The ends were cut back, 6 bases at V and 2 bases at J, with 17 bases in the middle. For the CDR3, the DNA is TGTGCCAGCAGCCGGGGGACGGGGGAGCCCTACGAGCAGTACTTC. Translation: CASSRGTGEPYEQYF.

DNA for the CDR3: TGTGCCAGCAGTTCGGGGACAGGGTACAATGAGCAGTTCTTC. Amino acids: CASSSGTGYNEQFF. The chain couples TRBV27 to TRBJ2-1; 9 nucleotides agree with TRBD1. The germline V gene encodes CDR1 MNHEY and CDR2 SMNVEV (reference sequence). The V and J ends lost 4 bases and 4 bases, in that order; junction bases with no gene match: 2. There are 14 residues in the CDR3.

The CDR3 is CASSYGLLLDTQYF. The CDR3 DNA follows: TGTGCCAGCAGTTACGGCCTACTCCTAGATACGCAGTATTTT. The V call is TRBV28, the J call TRBJ2-3; no reliable D call. Trimming took off 4 bases at V and 5 bases at J, with 13 bases between the two ends. Germline V CDR1 and CDR2: MDHEN, SYDVKM. The CDR3 totals 14 residues.

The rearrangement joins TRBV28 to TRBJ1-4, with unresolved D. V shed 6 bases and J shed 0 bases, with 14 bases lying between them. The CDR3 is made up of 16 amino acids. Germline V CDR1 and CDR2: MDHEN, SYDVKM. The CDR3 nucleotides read TGTGCCAGCAGGCCTTACGATTCAGCAACTAATGAAAAACTGTTTTTT. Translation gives CASRPYDSATNEKLFF. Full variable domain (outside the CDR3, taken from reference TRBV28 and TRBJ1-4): DVKVTQSSRYLVKRTGEKVFLECVQDMDHENMFWYRQDPGLGLRLIYFSYDVKMKEKGDIPEGYSVSREKKERFSLILESASTNQTSMYLCASRPYDSATNEKLFFGSGTQLSVL.

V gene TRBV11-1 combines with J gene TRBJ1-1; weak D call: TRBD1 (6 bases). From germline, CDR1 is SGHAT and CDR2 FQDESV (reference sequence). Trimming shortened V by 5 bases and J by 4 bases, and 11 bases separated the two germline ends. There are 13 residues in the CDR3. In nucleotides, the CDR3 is TGTGCCAGCAGCCATACAGGGTCCACTGAAGCTTTCTTT. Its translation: CASSHTGSTEAFF.

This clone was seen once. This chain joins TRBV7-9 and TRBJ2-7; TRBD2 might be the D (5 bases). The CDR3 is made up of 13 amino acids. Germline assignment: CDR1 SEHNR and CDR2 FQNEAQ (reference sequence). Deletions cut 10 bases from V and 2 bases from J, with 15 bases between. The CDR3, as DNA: TGTGCCATCTCCGGGATTCCAGCCTACGAGCAGTACTTC. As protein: CAISGIPAYEQYF.

The CDR3 sequence is CASSLSRGGRTEAFF. CDR3 DNA: TGTGCCAGTAGTCTCAGCCGAGGGGGCCGAACTGAAGCTTTCTTT. The chain links TRBV19 to TRBJ1-1; TRBD1 matches 7 bases. Germline assignment: CDR1 LNHDA and CDR2 SQIVND (reference sequence). The CDR3 is 15 amino acids. Losses at the gene ends were 5 bases for V and 5 bases for J; bases not matched to a gene: 11. Full variable domain (remainder filled in from reference TRBV19 and TRBJ1-1): DGGITQSPKYLFRKEGQNVTLSCEQNLNHDAMYWYRQDPGQGLRLIYYSQIVNDFQKGDIAEGYSVSREKKESFPLTVTSAQKNPTAFYLCASSLSRGGRTEAFFGQGTRLTVV.

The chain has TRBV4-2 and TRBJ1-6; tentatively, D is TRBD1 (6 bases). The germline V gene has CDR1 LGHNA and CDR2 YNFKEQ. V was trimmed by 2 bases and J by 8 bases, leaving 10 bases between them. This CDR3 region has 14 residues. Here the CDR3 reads CASSQQGWDSPLHF. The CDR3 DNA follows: TGTGCCAGCAGCCAACAGGGGTGGGATTCACCCCTCCACTTT.

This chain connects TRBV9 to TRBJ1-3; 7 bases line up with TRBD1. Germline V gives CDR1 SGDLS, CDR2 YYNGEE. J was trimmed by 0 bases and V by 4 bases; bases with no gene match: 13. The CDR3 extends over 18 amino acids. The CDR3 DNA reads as TGTGCCAGCAGCCCCTGGACAGGCGAGGGAATCTCTGGAAACACCATATATTTT. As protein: CASSPWTGEGISGNTIYF.

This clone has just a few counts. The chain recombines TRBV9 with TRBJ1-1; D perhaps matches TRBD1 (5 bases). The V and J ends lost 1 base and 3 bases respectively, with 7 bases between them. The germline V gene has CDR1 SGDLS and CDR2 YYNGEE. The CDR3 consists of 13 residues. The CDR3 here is CASSVRGDTEAFF. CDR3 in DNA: TGTGCCAGCAGCGTACGGGGGGACACTGAAGCTTTCTTT.

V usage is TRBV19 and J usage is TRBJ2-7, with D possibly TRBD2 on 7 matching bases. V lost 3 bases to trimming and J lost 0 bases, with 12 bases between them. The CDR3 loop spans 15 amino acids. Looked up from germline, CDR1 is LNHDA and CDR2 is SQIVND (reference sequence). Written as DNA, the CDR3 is TGTGCCAGTAGTATTTTGGGGGGGGCCTCCTACGAGCAGTACTTC. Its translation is CASSILGGASYEQYF.

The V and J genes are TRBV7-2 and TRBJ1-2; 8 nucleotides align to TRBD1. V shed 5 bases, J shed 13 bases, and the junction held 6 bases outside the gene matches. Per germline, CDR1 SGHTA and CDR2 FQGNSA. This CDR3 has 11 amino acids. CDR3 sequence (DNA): TGTGCCAGCAGCGTGGACAGGGTGTGCACCTTC. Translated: CASSVDRVCTF.

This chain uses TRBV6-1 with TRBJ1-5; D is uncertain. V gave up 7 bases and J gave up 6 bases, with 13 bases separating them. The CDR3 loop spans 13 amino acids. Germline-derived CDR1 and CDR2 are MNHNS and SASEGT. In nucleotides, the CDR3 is TGTGCCAGCACCGACACCGGGGTTCAGCCCCAGCATTTT. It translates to CASTDTGVQPQHF.

CDR3 protein: CASTPGTGGYGYTF. CDR3 DNA sequence: TGTGCCAGTACCCCAGGGACAGGGGGATATGGCTACACCTTC. The V gene is TRBV19, the J gene TRBJ1-2; 11 bases line up with TRBD1. CDR1 is LNHDA and CDR2 is SQIVND in the germline V gene (reference sequence). V trimming: 7 bases; J trimming: 5 bases; junction bases outside the gene matches: 6. The CDR3 has 14 amino acids.

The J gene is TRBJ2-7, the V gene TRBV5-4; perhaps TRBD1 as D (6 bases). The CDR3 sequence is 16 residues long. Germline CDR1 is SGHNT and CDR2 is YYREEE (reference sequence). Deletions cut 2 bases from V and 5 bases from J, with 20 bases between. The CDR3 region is CASSFRGEQGIDEQYF. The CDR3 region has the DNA TGTGCCAGCAGCTTCCGTGGGGAACAGGGAATCGACGAGCAGTACTTC.